This T cell receptor beta chain appears in the sequencing data of a study of vaccination effects on CD4 cells after COVID-19. The study's findings and limits: Marked clonal contraction of both clone types appeared late after vaccination. Convalescent patients were few in the study, and early post-infection timepoints were absent.

Before sequencing took place, the ViraFEST assay used viral peptide pools to expand antigen-specific CD4+ T cells. The authors isolated CD4+ T cells after around nine days of culture. In the cultures, half the medium was exchanged for IL-2 medium on days 3 and 7. Details on this clone: Its antigen is still unknown.

Germline V lookup: CDR1 SEHNR, CDR2 FQNEAQ (reference sequence). CDR3 length equals 13 residues. V lost 5 bases to trimming and J lost 4 bases; unmatched junction nucleotides: 3. Clones were sequenced by immunoSEQ multiplex PCR, and TCRdb holds only the in-frame ones, with some missing. This sample has about 79,000 clones; around 70% occur once, and the top ten carry approximately 2%. This chain uses TRBV7-9 with TRBJ1-2; 8 nucleotides match TRBD1. This clonotype originated in a human donor who received a COVID-19 vaccine. The sample in question was CD4+ T cells from PBMCs cultured with HCoV-229E spike peptides, obtained before COVID-19 vaccination. In nucleotides, the CDR3 is TGTGCCAGCAGCGCAGGGGGCGTCTATGGCTACACCTTC. It specifies CASSAGGVYGYTF.